The 2 T cell receptor beta chains below all came from one sample that was sequenced in a study of shared clonotypes between healthy human individuals. Some clones are missing from TCRdb's copy, which holds only in-frame ones; the method was immunoSEQ multiplex PCR. The data hold approximately 2,000,000 clones, with around 93% observed a single time. The sample comprised naive CD4+ T cells from PBMCs. Subset described: CD45RA+ positively selected. Every receptor here comes from a man younger than 35 in good health. Some clones in this sample may be carry-over from other donors' samples.

V usage is TRBV28 and J usage is TRBJ1-5, with D unresolved. The CDR3 has 14 residues. In germline, CDR1 is MDHEN, CDR2 SYDVKM. The ends were cut back, 6 bases at V and 8 bases at J, with 17 bases in the middle. CDR3 nucleotides: TGTGCCAGCAGGAAGCCTATACGTACGGAGCCCCAGCATTTT. Protein product: CASRKPIRTEPQHF.

V gene TRBV30 combines with J gene TRBJ2-6; maybe TRBD1 (6 bases). Between the trimmed V and J ends, which lost 2 bases and 1 base, there was a span of 15 bases. In germline, CDR1 is GTSNPN, CDR2 SVGIG (reference sequence). The CDR3 has 17 amino acids. Here the CDR3 reads CAWSRPGGGSGANVLTF. CDR3 DNA: TGTGCCTGGAGTCGTCCTGGGGGCGGGTCTGGGGCCAACGTCCTGACTTTC.